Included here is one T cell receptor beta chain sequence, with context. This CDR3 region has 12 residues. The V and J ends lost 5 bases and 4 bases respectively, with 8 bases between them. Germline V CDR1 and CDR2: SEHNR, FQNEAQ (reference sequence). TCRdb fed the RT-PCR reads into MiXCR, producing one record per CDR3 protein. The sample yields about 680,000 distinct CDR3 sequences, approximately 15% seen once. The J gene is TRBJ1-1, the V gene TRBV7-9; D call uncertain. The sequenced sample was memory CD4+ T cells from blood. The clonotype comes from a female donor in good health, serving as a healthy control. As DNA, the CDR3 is TGTGCCAGCAGCCGGGCCGGCACTGAAGCTTTCTTT. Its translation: CASSRAGTEAFF.